Following are 24 T cell receptor beta chains from one sample sequenced in a study of spatial heterogeneity in lung cancer. The time point was: sample taken at primary tumor resection. TCRdb itself ran the 5' RACE reads through MiXCR, one entry per CDR3 protein. The sample contains about 1,000 distinct CDR3 sequences, roughly 7.8% of which appear only once. The material sequenced was normal lung tissue next to the tumor, taken at surgery. The receptor set was obtained from a male donor with early-stage non-small cell lung cancer.

This clonotype qualifies as medium-sized. The chain's CDR3 is CASSPKGQGEQYF. DNA of the CDR3: TGTGCCAGCAGTCCTAAGGGCCAAGGCGAGCAGTACTTC. This chain connects TRBV6-1 to TRBJ2-7; D call uncertain. CDR3 length: 13 residues. Germline values: CDR1 MNHNS, CDR2 SASEGT. Trimming shortened V by 5 bases and J by 6 bases, and 14 bases separated the two germline ends.

Within the sample, this clonotype is large. The CDR3 protein is CASSLAAVSGNTIYF. CDR3 nucleotide sequence: TGTGCCAGCAGCTTGGCCGCAGTCTCTGGAAACACCATATATTTT. V usage is TRBV5-6 and J usage is TRBJ1-3; D uncertain. CDR1 and CDR2 (germline): SGHDT, YYEEEE. The ends were cut back, 0 bases at V and 0 bases at J, with 7 bases in the middle. The CDR3 length is 15 residues.

This clonotype is labeled large. The V call is TRBV5-4, the J call TRBJ2-2; maybe TRBD2 (7 bases). Trimming left V 0 bases short and J 6 bases short, with 15 bases between. The CDR3 runs 16 residues. Germline V lookup: CDR1 SGHNT, CDR2 YYREEE (reference sequence). The CDR3 spells CASSLATGGLPGELFF. CDR3 DNA: TGTGCCAGCAGCTTGGCAACCGGGGGGCTCCCCGGGGAGCTGTTTTTT.

By share, this clonotype counts as medium-sized. The chain joins TRBV7-2 to TRBJ2-5; TRBD2 matches 14 bases. The CDR3 is 16 amino acids. V was pared by 5 bases and J by 5 bases, with 7 bases of the junction left unmatched. Per the germline V gene, CDR1 is SGHTA and CDR2 is FQGNSA. CDR3 DNA: TGTGCCAGCAGCAAGGGACTAGCGGGAGACTCGGAGACCCAGTACTTC. It specifies CASSKGLAGDSETQYF.

This clonotype rates as medium-sized (0.01 to 0.1%). J is TRBJ1-5 and V is TRBV7-9; 7 nucleotides match TRBD1. V dropped 5 bases and J dropped 3; count of bases not matched to a gene: 4. Germline V lookup: CDR1 SEHNR, CDR2 FQNEAQ (reference sequence). The CDR3 contains 14 residues. DNA for the CDR3: TGTGCCAGCAGCCCAGGGGGACACAATCAGCCCCAGCATTTT. It codes for CASSPGGHNQPQHF.

By its share, this clonotype is medium-sized. The rearrangement links TRBV4-2 to TRBJ2-1, with 11 bases aligning to TRBD2. Per the germline V gene, CDR1 is LGHNA and CDR2 is YNFKEQ. There are 16 residues in the CDR3. Trimming removed 2 bases from V and 5 bases from J; junction bases left unmatched: 5. The CDR3 is CASSQTSGSSNNEQFF. For the CDR3, the DNA is TGTGCCAGCAGCCAAACTAGCGGGAGTTCTAACAATGAGCAGTTCTTC.

Judged by abundance, this clonotype is medium-sized. The rearrangement uses TRBV20-1 and TRBJ2-1; 11 bases match TRBD2. The CDR3 is made up of 14 amino acids. Losses at the gene ends were 5 bases for V and 3 bases for J; bases not matched to a gene: 3. Germline-derived CDR1 and CDR2 are DFQATT and SNEGSKA (reference sequence). CDR3 amino acids: CSAAGTSGYNEQFF. The CDR3, as DNA: TGCAGTGCTGCCGGGACTAGCGGCTACAATGAGCAGTTCTTC.

About this clonotype: This may come from a read error, since a much larger clone is one base off. The J gene is TRBJ2-1, the V gene TRBV12-3 or TRBV12-4, with D possibly matching TRBD2 (6 bases). V lost 1 base to trimming and J lost 6 bases, with 10 bases between them. This CDR3 contains 14 residues. CDR3: CASSLVGGVNEQFF. The CDR3 nucleotides read TGTGCCAGCAGTTTAGTGGGGGGAGTCAATGAGCAGTTCTTC.

This clonotype is medium-sized (0.01 to 0.1%) within its sample. V is TRBV2 and J is TRBJ1-1; no definite D call. CDR3 length equals 13 residues. Germline CDR1 reads SNHLY; CDR2 reads FYNNEI. V gave up 7 bases and J gave up 5 bases, with 14 bases separating them. CDR3 sequence reads: CASTDEGYTEAFF. The CDR3 bases are TGTGCCAGCACCGATGAAGGGTATACTGAAGCTTTCTTT.

This clonotype appeared many times. The chain carries TRBV19 and TRBJ1-2; maybe TRBD1 (5 bases). The CDR3 loop spans 14 amino acids. Germline assignment: CDR1 LNHDA and CDR2 SQIVND (reference sequence). V was clipped by 8 bases and J by 5 bases, with 18 bases between them. CDR3 residues: CASSTTGDTYGYTF. In DNA form, the CDR3 reads TGTGCCAGTTCTACGACGGGGGATACTTATGGCTACACCTTC.

This clonotype is labeled medium-sized. V is TRBV5-4 and J is TRBJ2-1; the D gene is possibly TRBD2 (5 bases). V was pared by 4 bases and J by 10 bases, with 12 bases between. CDR1 is SGHNT and CDR2 is YYREEE in the germline V gene (reference sequence). The CDR3 consists of 12 residues. In DNA form, the CDR3 reads TGTGCCAGCAGCCCGAATCAGCGGGAGCAGTTCTTC. Translated: CASSPNQREQFF.

In its sample, this clonotype ranks as large. The genes are TRBV7-8 and TRBJ2-1; D is possibly TRBD1 (5 bases). This CDR3 spans 13 amino acids. The V and J ends lost 3 bases and 4 bases respectively, with 7 bases between them. Germline V gene lookup returns CDR1 SGHVS and CDR2 FQNEAQ. The CDR3 sequence is CASSLQGYNEQFF. In DNA form, the CDR3 reads TGTGCCAGCAGCTTGCAGGGTTACAATGAGCAGTTCTTC.

By sample share, this clonotype is medium-sized. The chain employs TRBV7-6 and TRBJ1-1, with D possibly TRBD1 on 6 matching bases. The V gene's germline CDR1 is SGHVS and CDR2 FNYEAQ. The CDR3 spans 20 residues. Trimming shortened V by 2 bases and J by 0 bases, and 25 bases separated the two germline ends. CDR3 region: CASSLYTSAGGARMNTEAFF. CDR3 nucleotide sequence: TGTGCCAGCAGCTTATATACCAGCGCGGGGGGCGCCAGGATGAACACTGAAGCTTTCTTT.

In its sample, this clonotype ranks as medium-sized. V is TRBV9 and J is TRBJ1-2; tentatively, D is TRBD1 (6 bases). Germline V gene lookup returns CDR1 SGDLS and CDR2 YYNGEE. The V end was cut by 3 bases, the J end by 8 bases, with 17 bases between. The CDR3 runs to 14 residues. Here the CDR3 reads CASSGRDTLVGYTF. The CDR3 region has the DNA TGTGCCAGCAGCGGACGGGACACTCTTGTAGGCTACACCTTC.

Within the sample, this clonotype is large. CDR3 in DNA: TGCGCCAGCAGCTCCACAGGGGCCTCGACCCTCGAGCAGTACTTC. The encoded protein is CASSSTGASTLEQYF. The J gene is TRBJ2-7, the V gene TRBV5-1, with 7 bases that match TRBD1. The CDR3 is 15 amino acids. CDR1 and CDR2 from the germline V gene are SGHRS and YFSETQ. Germline trimming cut 3 bases from V and 6 bases from J; bases unmatched to any gene: 12.

This clonotype rates as large. The rearrangement uses TRBV12-3 or TRBV12-4 and TRBJ2-2; D is perhaps TRBD2 (6 bases). The CDR3 totals 15 residues. V was trimmed by 7 bases and J by 6 bases, leaving 18 bases between them. CDR3 nucleotides: TGTGCCAGCACCCGAGCTAGCGATCGACCCGGGGAGCTGTTTTTT. This sequence encodes CASTRASDRPGELFF.

This clonotype is medium-sized in the sample. The J gene is TRBJ2-7, the V gene TRBV20-1; possibly TRBD2 for D (6 bases). Trimming took off 6 bases at V and 1 base at J, with 16 bases between the two ends. The CDR3 has 14 residues. Germline values: CDR1 DFQATT, CDR2 SNEGSKA (reference sequence). CDR3 loop: CSAKGTLSSYEQYF. The CDR3 nucleotides are TGCAGTGCCAAGGGGACTTTATCATCCTACGAGCAGTACTTC.

This clonotype came up many times. The chain combines TRBV7-8 with TRBJ1-2; no definite D call. Per germline, CDR1 SGHVS and CDR2 FQNEAQ. There are 14 residues in the CDR3. V lost 0 bases and J lost 5, with 10 bases in between. The CDR3 reads CASSLALTDYGYTF. For the CDR3, the DNA is TGTGCCAGCAGCTTAGCGCTCACAGATTATGGCTACACCTTC.

This clonotype is categorized as large. The V gene is TRBV12-3 or TRBV12-4, the J gene TRBJ2-5, with D maybe TRBD2 (7 bases). Trimming took 3 bases from V and 4 from J, leaving 9 bases between them. The CDR3 runs 13 residues. In DNA, the CDR3 is TGTGCCAGCAGTTTCGGGGGGCGAGAGACCCAGTACTTC. Translated, it gives CASSFGGRETQYF.

By frequency in the sample, this clonotype is medium-sized (0.01 to 0.1%). This chain links TRBV6-6 with TRBJ2-7; D is possibly TRBD1 (5 bases). Germline CDR1 and CDR2: MNHNY and SVGAGI (reference sequence). The germline V and J ends were trimmed by 2 bases and 3 bases, with 17 bases remaining between them. The CDR3 is 16 amino acids. The CDR3 is CASSYPVKGRRYEQYF. In nucleotides, the CDR3 is TGTGCCAGCAGTTACCCAGTGAAGGGGCGACGCTACGAGCAGTACTTC.

This clonotype is large within its sample. V and J are TRBV30 and TRBJ2-5, with a possible D match to TRBD2 (5 bases). V lost 3 bases to trimming and J lost 1 base, with 12 bases between them. Germline V lookup: CDR1 GTSNPN, CDR2 SVGIG (reference sequence). This CDR3 region has 14 residues. CDR3 sequence reads: CAWRSWTFQETQYF. For the CDR3, the DNA is TGTGCCTGGAGATCGTGGACTTTCCAAGAGACCCAGTACTTC.

This clonotype has a count of ten or more. The rearrangement uses TRBV18 and TRBJ2-3; D gene uncertain. V dropped 3 bases and J dropped 2 bases, with 12 bases sitting between them. This CDR3 region has 15 residues. Looked up from germline, CDR1 is KGHSH and CDR2 is LQKENI. The CDR3 spells CASSPRTQTTDTQYF. The CDR3 region has the DNA TGTGCCAGCTCACCTCGAACACAAACCACAGATACGCAGTATTTT.

This clonotype counts as medium-sized. J is TRBJ2-1 and V is TRBV6-6; 8 positions agree with TRBD2. Germline V gene data show CDR1 as MNHNY and CDR2 as SVGAGI (reference sequence). J lost 7 bases, V lost 6 bases, and 14 bases had no gene match. The CDR3 is 16 residues long. The CDR3 nucleotides are TGTGCCAGCAGGACGGGGAGCGGGAGCGCTGTAAATGAGCAGTTCTTC. Residues: CASRTGSGSAVNEQFF.

In this sample, this clonotype is medium-sized. The chain combines TRBV11-2 with TRBJ1-4; D may be TRBD1 (5 bases). CDR3 size: 17 residues. Trimming took off 3 bases at V and 7 bases at J, with 21 bases between the two ends. From germline, CDR1 is SGHAT and CDR2 FQNNGV. CDR3 in DNA: TGTGCCAGCAGCTTTTCTCCGGGACCACAAGTGGGTGAAAAACTGTTTTTT. Translating it yields CASSFSPGPQVGEKLFF.